These 3 T cell receptor beta chains were all obtained from the same sample, sequenced in a study of graft-versus-host responses after intestinal transplantation. TCRdb's copy holds only in-frame clones and misses some; the assay was immunoSEQ multiplex PCR. The table includes roughly 93,000 clones, 80% to 95% detected once. Their antigens are not known. The sequences come from unstimulated CD8+ T cells sorted from spleen or lymph node cells, collected before transplant. The receptor source for this set is a human donor who was the organ donor for an intestinal transplant.

This chain joins TRBV29-1 and TRBJ2-3; the D gene is possibly TRBD2 (5 bases). This CDR3 has 15 residues. Trimming took 3 bases from V and 2 from J, leaving 15 bases between them. Looked up from germline, CDR1 is SQVTM and CDR2 is ANQGSEA. In nucleotides, the CDR3 is TGCAGCGTTGACCCTAGCTCGACCCCCACAGATACGCAGTATTTT. Translation gives CSVDPSSTPTDTQYF.

This chain joins TRBV11-2 and TRBJ1-3; D gene uncertain. The germline V gene encodes CDR1 SGHAT and CDR2 FQNNGV. Trimming removed 4 bases from V and 0 bases from J, with 10 bases in between. CDR3 length: 15 residues. The CDR3 DNA reads TGTGCCAGCAGCTCTGAGGGTAACTCTGGAAACACCATATATTTT. As protein: CASSSEGNSGNTIYF.

The chain joins TRBV28 to TRBJ2-3; possibly TRBD1 for D (5 bases). The CDR3 has 16 residues. Germline-derived CDR1 and CDR2 are MDHEN and SYDVKM. The ends were cut back, 2 bases at V and 3 bases at J, with 15 bases in the middle. The CDR3 reads CASSLGEGRVTDTQYF. The CDR3 region has the DNA TGTGCCAGCAGTTTAGGAGAAGGCAGGGTGACAGATACGCAGTATTTT. Complete variable domain (other parts from reference TRBV28 and TRBJ2-3): DVKVTQSSRYLVKRTGEKVFLECVQDMDHENMFWYRQDPGLGLRLIYFSYDVKMKEKGDIPEGYSVSREKKERFSLILESASTNQTSMYLCASSLGEGRVTDTQYFGPGTRLTVL.